This T cell receptor beta chain was retrieved from a study of cytomegalovirus exposure and HLA in healthy donors. Primers for the PCR totalled 60 Vbeta and 13 Jbeta. Here immunoSEQ multiplex PCR was the method, and the copy in TCRdb shows in-frame clones only, minus some. The data contain approximately 170,000 clones, roughly 80% of them seen just once; the ten biggest clones take up approximately 1.2%. At collection, donors were nominally healthy, but unrecorded immune exposures were probable. Overall study findings and caveats: Most TCR beta V segments were productive about 87% or about 30% of the time in an earlier analysis.

Germline V gives CDR1 SSHAT, CDR2 FNYEAQ (reference sequence). The CDR3 is 14 amino acids. With respect to this clone: Its antigen is unidentified. An end of the junction does not agree with germline; a read error may underlie this.

The sequencing input was PBMCs. This chain uses TRBV7-7 with TRBJ1-1; tentatively, D is TRBD1 (5 bases). The source is a man aged 45-60 years in good health and CMV-seropositive. Here the CDR3 reads CASSPDILNTEAFF. The CDR3, as DNA: TGTGCTAGCAGCCCGGACATCTTGAACACTGAAGCTTTCTTT.